The T cell receptor (beta chain) under discussion was sequenced for a study of CD4+ T cells in melanoma. Study-level results: CD8+ T cell, macrophage and B cell function reportedly correlated with neoantigen-specific CD4+ T cells. In melanoma, neoantigen-specific CD4+ T cells reportedly differed in differentiation state.

Comments on this clone: The antigen remains undetermined.

Profiled with immunoSEQ multiplex PCR; TCRdb holds only in-frame clones, not every one. The sample lists about 140,000 clones; 85% to 95% were seen once. The receptor's source is a human donor with melanoma.

This CDR3 is CASSLAPSSPLHF. The CDR3 DNA sequence: TGTGCCAGCAGCTTAGCGCCGAGTTCACCCCTCCACTTT. The rearrangement uses TRBV7-9 and TRBJ1-6; no clear D gene. The ends were cut back, 0 bases at V and 9 bases at J, with 6 bases in the middle. Germline CDR1 reads SEHNR; CDR2 reads FQNEAQ (reference sequence). The CDR3 is 13 amino acids.